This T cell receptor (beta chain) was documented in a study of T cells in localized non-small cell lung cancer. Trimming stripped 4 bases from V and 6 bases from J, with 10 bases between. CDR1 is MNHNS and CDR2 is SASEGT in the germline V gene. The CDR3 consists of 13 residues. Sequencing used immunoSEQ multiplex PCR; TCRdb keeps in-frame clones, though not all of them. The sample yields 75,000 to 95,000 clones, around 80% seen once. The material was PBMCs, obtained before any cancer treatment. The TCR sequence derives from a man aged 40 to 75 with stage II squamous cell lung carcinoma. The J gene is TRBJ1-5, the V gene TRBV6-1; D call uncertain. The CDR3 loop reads CASSVLISQPQHF. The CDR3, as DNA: TGTGCCAGCAGTGTGCTGATTAGTCAGCCCCAGCATTTT.